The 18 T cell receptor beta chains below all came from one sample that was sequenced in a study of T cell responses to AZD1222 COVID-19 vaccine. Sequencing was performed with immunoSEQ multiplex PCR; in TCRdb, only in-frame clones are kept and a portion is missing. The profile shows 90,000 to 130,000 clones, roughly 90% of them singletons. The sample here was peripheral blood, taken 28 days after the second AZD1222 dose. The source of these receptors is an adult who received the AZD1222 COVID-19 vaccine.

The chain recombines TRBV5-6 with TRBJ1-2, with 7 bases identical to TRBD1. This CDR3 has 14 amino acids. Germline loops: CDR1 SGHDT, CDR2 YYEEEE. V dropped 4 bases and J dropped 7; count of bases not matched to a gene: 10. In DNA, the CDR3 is TGTGCCAGCAGCGGTAACAGGGGTTTGAGTGGCTACACCTTC. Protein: CASSGNRGLSGYTF. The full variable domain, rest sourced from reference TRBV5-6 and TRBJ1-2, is DAGVTQSPTHLIKTRGQQVTLRCSPKSGHDTVSWYQQALGQGPQFIFQYYEEEERQRGNFPDRFSGHQFPNYSSELNVNALLLGDSALYLCASSGNRGLSGYTFGSGTRLTVV.

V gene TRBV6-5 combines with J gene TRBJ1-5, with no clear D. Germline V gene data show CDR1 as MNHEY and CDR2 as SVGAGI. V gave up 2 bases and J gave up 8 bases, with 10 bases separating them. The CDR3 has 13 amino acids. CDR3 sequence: CASSYTPGKPQHF. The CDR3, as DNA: TGTGCCAGCAGTTACACACCTGGAAAGCCCCAGCATTTT.

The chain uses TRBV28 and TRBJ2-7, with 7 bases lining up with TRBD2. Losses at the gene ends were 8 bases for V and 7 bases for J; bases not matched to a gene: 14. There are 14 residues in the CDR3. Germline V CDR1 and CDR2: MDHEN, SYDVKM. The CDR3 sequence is CASVGSGTLGEQYF. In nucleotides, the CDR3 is TGTGCCAGCGTTGGCAGCGGGACTTTAGGGGAGCAGTACTTC.

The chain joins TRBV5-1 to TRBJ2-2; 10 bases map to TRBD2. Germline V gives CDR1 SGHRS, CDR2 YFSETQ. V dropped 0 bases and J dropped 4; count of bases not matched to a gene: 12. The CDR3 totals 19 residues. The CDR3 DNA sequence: TGCGCCAGCAGCTTGGGCGCCCCCTCTAGCGGGAGTGTCACCGGGGAGCTGTTTTTT. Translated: CASSLGAPSSGSVTGELFF. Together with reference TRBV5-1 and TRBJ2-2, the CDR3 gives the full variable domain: KAGVTQTPRYLIKTRGQQVTLSCSPISGHRSVSWYQQTPGQGLQFLFEYFSETQRNKGNFPGRFSGRQFSNSRSEMNVSTLELGDSALYLCASSLGAPSSGSVTGELFFGEGSRLTVL.

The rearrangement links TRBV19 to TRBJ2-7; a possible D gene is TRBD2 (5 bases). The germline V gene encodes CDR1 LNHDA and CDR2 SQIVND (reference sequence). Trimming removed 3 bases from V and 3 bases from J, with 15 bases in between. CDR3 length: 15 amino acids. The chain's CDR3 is CASSMGSSYHYEQYF. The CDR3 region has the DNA TGTGCCAGTAGTATGGGATCTAGCTACCACTACGAGCAGTACTTC.

The DNA of the CDR3 is TGCGCCAGCAGTGCGGGACTAGCGGGGAACTCCTACGAGCAGTACTTC. Residues: CASSAGLAGNSYEQYF. V is TRBV10-1 and J is TRBJ2-7; 13 bases match TRBD2. This CDR3 region has 16 residues. V gave up 4 bases and J gave up 0 bases; unmatched junction bases: 3. CDR1 WNHNN and CDR2 SYGVQD come from the germline V gene (reference sequence).

The CDR3 DNA reads as TGTGCCAGCAGCCCCCGCGGTTTGCGGGGTGGCTACGAGCAGTACTTC. Protein sequence: CASSPRGLRGGYEQYF. J is TRBJ2-7 and V is TRBV14, with D maybe TRBD2 (6 bases). CDR3 length: 16 residues. Germline CDR1 reads SGHDN; CDR2 reads FVKESK. Trimming pared 4 bases from V and 3 bases from J, leaving 19 bases between.

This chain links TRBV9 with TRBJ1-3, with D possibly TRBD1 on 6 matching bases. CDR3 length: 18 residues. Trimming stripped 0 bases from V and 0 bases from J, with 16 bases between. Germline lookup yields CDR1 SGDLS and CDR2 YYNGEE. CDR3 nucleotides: TGTGCCAGCAGCGTAGGTCAGATAGCCAGGGGCTCTGGAAACACCATATATTTT. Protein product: CASSVGQIARGSGNTIYF.

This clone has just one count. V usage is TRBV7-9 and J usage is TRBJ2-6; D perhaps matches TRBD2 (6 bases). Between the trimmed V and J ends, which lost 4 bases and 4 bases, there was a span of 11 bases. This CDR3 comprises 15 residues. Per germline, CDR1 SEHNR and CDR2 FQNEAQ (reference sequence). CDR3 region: CASSSRESGANVLTF. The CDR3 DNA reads TGTGCCAGCAGCTCCCGGGAGTCCGGGGCCAACGTCCTGACTTTC.

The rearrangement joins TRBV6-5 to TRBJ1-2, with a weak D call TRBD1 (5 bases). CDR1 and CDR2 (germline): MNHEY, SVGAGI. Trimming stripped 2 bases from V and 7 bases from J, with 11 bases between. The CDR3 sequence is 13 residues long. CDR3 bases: TGTGCCAGCAGTTACGCAGGGAAGCGTGGCTACACCTTC. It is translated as CASSYAGKRGYTF.

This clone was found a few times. CDR3 DNA: TGTGCCAGCAGTCCGGGACAGACTTACTACGAGCAGTACTTC. Amino acids: CASSPGQTYYEQYF. This chain joins TRBV6-5 and TRBJ2-7; TRBD1 agrees at 7 bases. This CDR3 spans 14 amino acids. Germline trimming cut 5 bases from V and 3 bases from J; bases unmatched to any gene: 7. The germline gives CDR1 MNHEY, CDR2 SVGAGI.

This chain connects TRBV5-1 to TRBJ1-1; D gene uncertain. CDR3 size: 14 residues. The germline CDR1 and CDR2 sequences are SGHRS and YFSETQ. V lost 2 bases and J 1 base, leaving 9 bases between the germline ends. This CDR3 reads CASSFAAQNTEAFF. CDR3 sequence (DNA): TGCGCCAGCAGCTTCGCAGCGCAGAACACTGAAGCTTTCTTT.

CDR3 nucleotide sequence: TGTGCCAGCAGCCGGGGGGACTATGGCTACACCTTC. Protein sequence: CASSRGDYGYTF. The chain joins TRBV12-3 or TRBV12-4 to TRBJ1-2; tentatively, D is TRBD1 (5 bases). The CDR3 totals 12 residues. V was pared by 6 bases and J by 3 bases, with 8 bases between.

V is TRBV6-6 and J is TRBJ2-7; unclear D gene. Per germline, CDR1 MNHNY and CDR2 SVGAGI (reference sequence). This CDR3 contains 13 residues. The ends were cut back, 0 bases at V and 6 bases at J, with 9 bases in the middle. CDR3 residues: CASSYSSRVEQYF. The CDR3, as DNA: TGTGCCAGCAGTTACTCGAGTAGGGTCGAGCAGTACTTC.

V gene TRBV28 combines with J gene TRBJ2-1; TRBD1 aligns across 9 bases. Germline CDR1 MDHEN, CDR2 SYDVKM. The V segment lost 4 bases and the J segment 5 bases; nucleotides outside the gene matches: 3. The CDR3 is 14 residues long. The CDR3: CASSSRTGDNEQFF. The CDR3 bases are TGTGCCAGCAGTTCCCGGACAGGGGACAATGAGCAGTTCTTC.

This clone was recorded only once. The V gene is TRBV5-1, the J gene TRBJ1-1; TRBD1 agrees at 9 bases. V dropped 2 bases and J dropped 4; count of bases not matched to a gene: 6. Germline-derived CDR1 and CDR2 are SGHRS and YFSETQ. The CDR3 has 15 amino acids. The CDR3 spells CASSLRTGGFTEAFF. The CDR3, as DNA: TGCGCCAGCAGCTTAAGAACAGGGGGCTTCACTGAAGCTTTCTTT.

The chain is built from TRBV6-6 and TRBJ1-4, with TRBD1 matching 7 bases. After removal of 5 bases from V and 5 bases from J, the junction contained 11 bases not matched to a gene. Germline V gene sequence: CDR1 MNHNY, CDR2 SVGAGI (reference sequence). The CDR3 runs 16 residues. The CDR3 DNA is TGTGCCAGCAGTCGAACCTCGACAGGGCCGAATGAAAAACTGTTTTTT. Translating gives CASSRTSTGPNEKLFF.

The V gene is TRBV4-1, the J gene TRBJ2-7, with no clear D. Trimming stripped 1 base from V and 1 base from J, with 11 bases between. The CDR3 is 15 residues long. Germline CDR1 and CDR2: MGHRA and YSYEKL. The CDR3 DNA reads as TGCGCCAGCAGCCAAGGGGCGAGTGGATCCTACGAGCAGTACTTC. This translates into CASSQGASGSYEQYF.